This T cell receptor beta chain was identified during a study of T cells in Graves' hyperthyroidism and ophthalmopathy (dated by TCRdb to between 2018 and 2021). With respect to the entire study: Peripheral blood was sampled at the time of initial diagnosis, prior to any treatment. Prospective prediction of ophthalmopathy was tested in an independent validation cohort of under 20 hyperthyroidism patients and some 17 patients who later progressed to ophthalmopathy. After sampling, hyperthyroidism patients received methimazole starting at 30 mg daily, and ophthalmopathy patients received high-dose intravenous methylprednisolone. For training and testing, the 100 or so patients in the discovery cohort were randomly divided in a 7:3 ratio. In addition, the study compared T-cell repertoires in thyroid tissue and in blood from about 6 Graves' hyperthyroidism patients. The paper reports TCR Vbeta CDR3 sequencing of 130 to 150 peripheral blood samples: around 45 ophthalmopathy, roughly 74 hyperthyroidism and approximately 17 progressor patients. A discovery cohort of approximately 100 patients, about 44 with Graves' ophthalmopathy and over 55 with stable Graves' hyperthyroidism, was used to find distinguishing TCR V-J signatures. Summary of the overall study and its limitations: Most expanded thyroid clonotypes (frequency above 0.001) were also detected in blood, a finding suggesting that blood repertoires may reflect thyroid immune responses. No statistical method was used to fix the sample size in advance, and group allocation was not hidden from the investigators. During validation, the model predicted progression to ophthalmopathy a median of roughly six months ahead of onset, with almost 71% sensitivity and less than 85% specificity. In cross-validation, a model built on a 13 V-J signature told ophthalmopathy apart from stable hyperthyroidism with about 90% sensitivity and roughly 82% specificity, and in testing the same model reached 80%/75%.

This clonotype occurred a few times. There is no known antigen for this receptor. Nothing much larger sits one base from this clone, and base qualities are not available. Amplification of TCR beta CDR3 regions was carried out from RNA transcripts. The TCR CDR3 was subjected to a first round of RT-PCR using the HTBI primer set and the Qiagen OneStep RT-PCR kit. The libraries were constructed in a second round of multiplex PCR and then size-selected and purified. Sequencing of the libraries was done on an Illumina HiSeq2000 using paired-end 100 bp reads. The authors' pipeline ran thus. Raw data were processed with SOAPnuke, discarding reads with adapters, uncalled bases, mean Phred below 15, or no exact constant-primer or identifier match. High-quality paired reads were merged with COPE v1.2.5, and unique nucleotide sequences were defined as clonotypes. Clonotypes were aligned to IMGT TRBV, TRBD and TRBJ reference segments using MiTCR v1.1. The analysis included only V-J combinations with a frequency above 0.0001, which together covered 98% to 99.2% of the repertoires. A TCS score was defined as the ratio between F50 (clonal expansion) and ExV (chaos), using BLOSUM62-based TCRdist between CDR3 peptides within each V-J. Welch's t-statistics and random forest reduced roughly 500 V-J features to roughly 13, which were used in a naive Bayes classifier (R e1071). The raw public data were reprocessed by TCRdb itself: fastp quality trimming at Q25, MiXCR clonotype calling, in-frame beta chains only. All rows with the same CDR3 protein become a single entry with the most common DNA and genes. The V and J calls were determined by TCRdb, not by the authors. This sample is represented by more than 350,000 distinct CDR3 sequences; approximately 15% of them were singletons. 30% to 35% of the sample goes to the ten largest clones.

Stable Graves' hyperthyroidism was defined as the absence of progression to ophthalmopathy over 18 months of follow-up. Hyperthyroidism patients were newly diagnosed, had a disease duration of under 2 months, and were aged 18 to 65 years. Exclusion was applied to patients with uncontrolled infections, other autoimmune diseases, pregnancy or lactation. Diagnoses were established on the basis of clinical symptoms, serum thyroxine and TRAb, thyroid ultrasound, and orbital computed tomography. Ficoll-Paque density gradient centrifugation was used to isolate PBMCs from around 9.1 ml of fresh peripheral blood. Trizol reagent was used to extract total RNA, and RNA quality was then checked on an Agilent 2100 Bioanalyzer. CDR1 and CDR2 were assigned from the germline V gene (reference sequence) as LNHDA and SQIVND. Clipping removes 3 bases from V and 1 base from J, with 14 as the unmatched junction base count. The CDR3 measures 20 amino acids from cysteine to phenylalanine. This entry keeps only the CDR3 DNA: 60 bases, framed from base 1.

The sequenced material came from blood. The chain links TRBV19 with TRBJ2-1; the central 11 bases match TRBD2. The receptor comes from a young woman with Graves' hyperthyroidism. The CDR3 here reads CASSIFPPTSGSTSYNEQFF. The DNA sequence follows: TGTGCCAGTAGTATTTTTCCGCCTACTAGCGGGAGTACTTCCTACAATGAGCAGTTCTTC.